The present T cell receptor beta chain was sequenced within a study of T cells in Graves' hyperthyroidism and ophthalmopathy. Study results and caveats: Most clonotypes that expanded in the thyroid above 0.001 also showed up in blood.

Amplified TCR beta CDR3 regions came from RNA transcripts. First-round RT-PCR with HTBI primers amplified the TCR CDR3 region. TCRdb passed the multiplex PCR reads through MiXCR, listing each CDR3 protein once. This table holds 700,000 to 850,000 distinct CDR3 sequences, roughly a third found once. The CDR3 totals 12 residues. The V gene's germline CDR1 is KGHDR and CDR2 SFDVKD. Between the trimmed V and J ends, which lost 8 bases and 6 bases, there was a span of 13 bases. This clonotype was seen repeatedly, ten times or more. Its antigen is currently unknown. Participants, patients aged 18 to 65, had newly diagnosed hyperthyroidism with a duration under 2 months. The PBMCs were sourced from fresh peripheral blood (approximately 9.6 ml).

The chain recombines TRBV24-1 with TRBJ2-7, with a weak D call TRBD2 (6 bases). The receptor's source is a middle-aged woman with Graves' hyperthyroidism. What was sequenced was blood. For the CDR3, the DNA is TGTGCCACCACCATTATGGGGGGCGAGCAGTACTTC. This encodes CATTIMGGEQYF.